This TCR beta chain was retrieved from a study of cytomegalovirus exposure and HLA in healthy donors. Study background: An analysis done earlier identified about 120 million unique TCR beta sequences from approximately 180 million T cells. General study results and limits: Later work found that TCR association rates differed between HLA loci; DRB1 had the most and HLA-C the fewest. In a later analysis, parvovirus B19, influenza, CMV and Epstein-Barr virus appeared linked to several top co-occurrence clusters. TCR beta sequences reportedly predicted most subjects' HLA-A and HLA-B alleles accurately.

As to this clone: Its matching antigen is unknown.

The PCR employed 60 Vbeta primers together with 13 Jbeta primers. The assay was immunoSEQ multiplex PCR, and TCRdb's table has in-frame clones only and misses some. The sample has a few hundred thousand clones; 60% to 80% are singletons. Germline V gene lookup returns CDR1 SGHRS and CDR2 YFSETQ. The CDR3 is 18 amino acids. V gave up 2 bases and J gave up 5 bases, with 23 bases separating them. The chain recombines TRBV5-1 with TRBJ2-1; weak D call: TRBD2 (6 bases). This clonotype was obtained from a man aged 18 to 29 in good health and CMV-seronegative. Sequenced sample: PBMCs. The CDR3 loop reads CASSLDWRNGGRDNEQFF. Here the CDR3 DNA reads TGCGCCAGCAGCTTAGATTGGAGGAATGGAGGGCGCGACAATGAGCAGTTCTTC.